The rows below give T cell receptor beta chains drawn from one sample of a study of cytomegalovirus exposure and HLA in healthy donors. Generated by immunoSEQ multiplex PCR, the TCRdb table keeps only in-frame clones and is missing some. The sample consists of some 140,000 clones, about 80% of them appearing once. Sequenced: PBMCs. Receptors originate from a man aged 35 to 55 in good health and CMV-seropositive. CDR3s include the opening cysteine and the closing phenylalanine or tryptophan. Each record gives: clone size, V gene, CDR3 length, J gene, D gene, CDR3 protein, CDR3 DNA. The D gene is left open where the match is weak. A row's size may be missing; if present it is once, few, many or a size class.

-	TRBV5-1	11	TRBJ2-7	-	CASAGQLEQYF	TGCGCCAGCGCTGGACAGCTCGAGCAGTACTTC
few	TRBV11-2	15	TRBJ1-2	TRBD1	CASSYGQGLGDGYTF	TGTGCCAGCAGCTACGGACAGGGGCTTGGGGATGGCTACACCTTC
-	TRBV5-1	14	TRBJ2-1	-	CASSVGQGQGEQFF	TGCGCCAGCAGCGTAGGGCAGGGGCAGGGTGAGCAGTTCTTC
-	TRBV6-1	13	TRBJ1-2	TRBD1	CASSDGQGSGYTF	TGTGCCAGCAGTGACGGACAGGGTTCGGGCTACACCTTC
-	TRBV28	17	TRBJ2-1	TRBD2	CASSLYSGSWPYNEQFF	TGTGCCAGCAGTTTATATAGCGGGAGTTGGCCCTACAATGAGCAGTTCTTC
-	TRBV6-5	15	TRBJ1-1	-	CASSYSSVRHTEAFF	TGTGCCAGCAGTTACTCATCGGTCCGCCACACTGAAGCTTTCTTT
few	TRBV19	15	TRBJ1-1	TRBD1	CASSEDRERSTEAFF	TGTGCCAGTAGCGAGGACAGGGAGAGGAGCACTGAAGCTTTCTTT
few	TRBV4-1	17	TRBJ2-7	-	CASSQSALGRRAYEQYF	TGCGCCAGCAGCCAATCGGCCCTTGGCAGGAGGGCCTACGAGCAGTACTTC
few	TRBV10-1	15	TRBJ2-1	TRBD2	CASSDPLAGNNEQFF	TGCGCCAGCAGTGACCCCCTAGCGGGGAACAATGAGCAGTTCTTC
-	TRBV5-6	16	TRBJ2-7	-	CASSLTVSPSSYEQYF	TGTGCCAGCAGCTTGACAGTATCCCCGAGCTCCTACGAGCAGTACTTC
-	TRBV7-9	16	TRBJ2-1	-	CASSSTGHRDHNEQFF	TGTGCCAGCAGCTCGACTGGTCACAGGGACCACAATGAGCAGTTCTTC
-	TRBV12-5	12	TRBJ1-2	-	CASGPTGYGYTF	TGTGCTAGTGGTCCAACAGGCTATGGCTACACCTTC
-	TRBV28	15	TRBJ2-7	TRBD1	CASSSLRDRYYEQYF	TGTGCCAGCAGTTCACTCCGGGACAGATACTACGAGCAGTACTTC
-	TRBV5-6	12	TRBJ2-5	TRBD2	CASSLALAIQYF	TGTGCCAGCAGCTTGGCACTAGCGATCCAGTACTTC
-	TRBV30	12	TRBJ1-4	-	CAWSYTNEKLFF	TGTGCCTGGAGTTATACTAATGAAAAACTGTTTTTT
-	TRBV19	14	TRBJ2-7	-	CASSIYAGTYEQYF	TGTGCCAGTAGTATCTATGCAGGAACCTACGAGCAGTACTTC
few	TRBV6-5	14	TRBJ2-7	-	CASSYSRGSYEQYF	TGTGCCAGCAGTTACTCTAGGGGCTCCTACGAGCAGTACTTC
-	TRBV7-9	14	TRBJ1-2	-	CATDTGLANYGYTF	TGTGCCACCGATACAGGGTTGGCTAACTATGGCTACACCTTC
-	TRBV6-6	14	TRBJ1-2	TRBD1	CASSYSGQDYGYTF	TGTGCCAGCAGTTACTCGGGACAGGACTATGGCTACACCTTC
-	TRBV7-9	13	TRBJ1-1	-	CASSSQGGTEAFF	TGTGCCAGCAGCTCGCAGGGAGGCACTGAAGCTTTCTTT
once	TRBV15	18	TRBJ2-3	-	CATSRDRSGGESTDTQYF	TGTGCCACCAGCAGAGATCGAAGCGGAGGGGAGTCCACAGATACGCAGTATTTT
-	TRBV6-5	14	TRBJ1-1	-	CASSYSSLNTEAFF	TGTGCCAGCAGTTACTCTTCCTTGAACACTGAAGCTTTCTTT
-	TRBV19	14	TRBJ2-7	TRBD2	CASSIGTSSTEQYF	TGTGCCAGTAGTATCGGGACTAGCTCGACCGAGCAGTACTTC
-	TRBV28	12	TRBJ1-5	-	CASSILDQPQHF	TGTGCCAGCAGTATTCTAGATCAGCCCCAGCATTTT